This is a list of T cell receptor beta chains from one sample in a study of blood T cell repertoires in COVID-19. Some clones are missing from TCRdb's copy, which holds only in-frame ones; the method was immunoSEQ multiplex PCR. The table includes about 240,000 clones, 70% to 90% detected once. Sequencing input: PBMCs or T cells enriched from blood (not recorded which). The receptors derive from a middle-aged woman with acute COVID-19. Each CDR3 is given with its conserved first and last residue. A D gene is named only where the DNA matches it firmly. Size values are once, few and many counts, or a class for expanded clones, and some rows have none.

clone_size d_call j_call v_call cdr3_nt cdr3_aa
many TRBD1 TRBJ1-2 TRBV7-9 TGTGCCAGCAGCTTGGGGACAGGGGTGTATGGCTACACCTTC CASSLGTGVYGYTF
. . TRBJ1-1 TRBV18 TGTGCCAGCTCACCACCGGACGGCGGGAGAGCTTTCTTT CASSPPDGGRAFF
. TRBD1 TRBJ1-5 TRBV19 TGTGCCAGTAGTATAAGGGGACAGGGGGCTCTTGGTCAGCCCCAGCATTTT CASSIRGQGALGQPQHF
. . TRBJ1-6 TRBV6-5 TGTGCCAGCAGGATAACAGGGTCTTTGTCACCCCTCCACTTT CASRITGSLSPLHF
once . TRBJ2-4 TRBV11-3 TGTGCCAGCAGCCCCGGACTACTAGCCAAAAACATTCAGTACTTC CASSPGLLAKNIQYF
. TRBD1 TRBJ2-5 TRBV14 TGTGCCAGCAGCCAAAACCGGCAGGGGGTTGAGACCCAGTACTTC CASSQNRQGVETQYF
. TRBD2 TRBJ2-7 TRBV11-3 TGTGCCAGCAGCCCACTGGCTAGCGGGAGGTCCCACTACGAGCAGTACTTC CASSPLASGRSHYEQYF
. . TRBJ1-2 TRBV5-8 TGTGCCAGCAGCTTAGCACTGGGCAACTATGGCTACACCTTC CASSLALGNYGYTF
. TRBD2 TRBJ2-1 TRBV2 TGTGCCAGCAGTGAGCTTGGGACTAGCGGGAGTAATGAGCAGTTCTTC CASSELGTSGSNEQFF
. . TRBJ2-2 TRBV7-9 TGTGCCAGCAGCCTAACCACCGGGGAGCTGTTTTTT CASSLTTGELFF
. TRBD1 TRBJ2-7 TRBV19 TGTGCCAGTAGTAAGGGACAGAGATACTACGAGCAGTACTTC CASSKGQRYYEQYF
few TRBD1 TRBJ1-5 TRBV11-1 TGTGCCAGCAGCTTAGACAGGGGTAATAATCAGCCCCAGCATTTT CASSLDRGNNQPQHF
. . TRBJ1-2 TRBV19 TGTGCCAGTAGTATAGATCTTAGGACAGGCTACACCTTC CASSIDLRTGYTF
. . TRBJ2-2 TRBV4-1 TGCGCCAGCAGCCAAAGGAGATCGGGCACGGGGTTGACCGGGGAGCTGTTTTTT CASSQRRSGTGLTGELFF
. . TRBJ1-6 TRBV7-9 TGTGCCAGCAGCTTAGGGGCGCGGCAGGGCTCACCCCTCCACTTT CASSLGARQGSPLHF
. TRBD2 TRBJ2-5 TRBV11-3 TGTGCCAGCAGCCCAGAGCGGGAGGTGGGAGAGACCCAGTACTTC CASSPEREVGETQYF
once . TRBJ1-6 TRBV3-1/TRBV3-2 TGTGCCAGCAGCCAAACGGAGGTTTCACCCCTCCACTTT CASSQTEVSPLHF
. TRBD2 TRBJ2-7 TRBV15 TGTGCCACCAGCAGGGGTGGACTAGCGAGCTTCTACGAGCAGTACTTC CATSRGGLASFYEQYF
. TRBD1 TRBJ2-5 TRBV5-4 TGTGCCAGCAGCTTTCAAAGGACAGGTCAAGAGACCCAGTACTTC CASSFQRTGQETQYF
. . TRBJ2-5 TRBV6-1 TGTGCCAGCAGTGCCAGTCGCCGGACGGGGATCCAAGAGACCCAGTACTTC CASSASRRTGIQETQYF
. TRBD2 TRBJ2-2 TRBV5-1 TGCGCCAGCACGGAGACTAGCGGGAACACCGGGGAGCTGTTTTTT CASTETSGNTGELFF
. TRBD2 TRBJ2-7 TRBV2 TGTGCCAGCAGTCGGGGACTAGCGGGCCGATACGAGCAGTACTTC CASSRGLAGRYEQYF
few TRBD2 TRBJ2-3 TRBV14 TGTGCCAGCAGCCAAGCAGGTAGCGGGATTAAAGATACGCAGTATTTT CASSQAGSGIKDTQYF
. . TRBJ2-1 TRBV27 TGTGCCAGCAAGCGGAACTCCTACAATGAGCAGTTCTTC CASKRNSYNEQFF
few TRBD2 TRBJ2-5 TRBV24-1 TGTGCCTCGGAAGGGACTAGCGGGACCCCGACTTACCAAGAGACCCAGTACTTC CASEGTSGTPTYQETQYF
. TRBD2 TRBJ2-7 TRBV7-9 TGTGCCAGCAGCCTCAGCGGGAGGGAGATGAAGCAGTACTTC CASSLSGREMKQYF
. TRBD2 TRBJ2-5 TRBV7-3 TGTGCCAGCAGCTTAACAGCGGGATTACAAGAGACCCAGTACTTC CASSLTAGLQETQYF
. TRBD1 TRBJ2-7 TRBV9 TGTGCCAGCAGCGTCACAGGGGACCTCTACGAGCAGTACTTC CASSVTGDLYEQYF
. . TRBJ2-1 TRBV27 TGTGCCAGCAGCTTAACACATTGGAGGGCCACGTCCAATGAGCAGTTCTTC CASSLTHWRATSNEQFF
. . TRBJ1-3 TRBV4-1 TGCGCCAGCAGCGCCCGGGACACTTACTCTGGAAACACCATATATTTT CASSARDTYSGNTIYF
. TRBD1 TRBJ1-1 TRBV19 TGTGCCAGTAGTAGACAGGGTTACACTGAAGCTTTCTTT CASSRQGYTEAFF
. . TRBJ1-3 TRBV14 TGTGCCAGCACCACAACACAGTCTGGAAACACCATATATTTT CASTTTQSGNTIYF
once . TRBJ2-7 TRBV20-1 TGCAGTGCTAGTGGGGCCAGACCCTACGAGCAGTACTTC CSASGARPYEQYF
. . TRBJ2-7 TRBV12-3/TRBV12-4 TGTGCCAGCAGGACTGGCACCTCCTACGAGCAGTACTTC CASRTGTSYEQYF
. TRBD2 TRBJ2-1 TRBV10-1 TGCGCCAGCAGTGAGTCGAGGGTTTGGCTAGCGGACTACAATGAGCAGTTCTTC CASSESRVWLADYNEQFF
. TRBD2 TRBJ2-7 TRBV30 TGTGCCTGGAAGCTAGCGGTAACCTACGAGCAGTACTTC CAWKLAVTYEQYF
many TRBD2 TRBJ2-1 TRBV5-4 TGTGCCAGCAGTCCAACTAGCGGGCTTATTTTCAATGAGCAGTTCTTC CASSPTSGLIFNEQFF
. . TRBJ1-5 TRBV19 TGTGCCAGTAGTATTTCAGGGAATAGCAATCAGCCCCAGCATTTT CASSISGNSNQPQHF
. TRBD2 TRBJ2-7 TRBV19 TGTGCCAGTAGTACACCTAGCGGGACGAGCGAGCAGTACTTC CASSTPSGTSEQYF
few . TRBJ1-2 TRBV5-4 TGTGCCAGCAGCTCGGAGGTTTACGGCTACACCTTC CASSSEVYGYTF
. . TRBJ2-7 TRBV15 TGTGCCACCAGCCGGTCGGGACTTAGACACGAGCAGTACTTC CATSRSGLRHEQYF
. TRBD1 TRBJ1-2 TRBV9 TGTGCCAGCAGCGTAAAATCAGCGGGACAGGCGAACTATGGCTACACCTTC CASSVKSAGQANYGYTF
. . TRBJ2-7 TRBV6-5 TGTGCCAGCAGGAGGACAGACTACGAGCAGTACTTC CASRRTDYEQYF
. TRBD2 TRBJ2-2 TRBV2 TGTGCCAGCAGTGACGTTAGCGGGAGTCATTCCGGGGAGCTGTTTTTT CASSDVSGSHSGELFF
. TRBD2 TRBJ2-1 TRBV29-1 TGCAGCGTTGAATCCCCCCTAGCGGGACGGCAGTTCTTC CSVESPLAGRQFF
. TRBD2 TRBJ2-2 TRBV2 TGTGCCAGCACTAGCGGGAGGGCGAACACCGGGGAGCTGTTTTTT CASTSGRANTGELFF
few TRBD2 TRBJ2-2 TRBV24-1 TGTGCCACCAGTGATCCGGGGGGTCCGACGAACACCGGGGAGCTGTTTTTT CATSDPGGPTNTGELFF
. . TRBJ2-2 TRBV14 TGTGCCAGCAGCCATCGGAGGAGCGAGAACACCGGGGAGCTGTTTTTT CASSHRRSENTGELFF
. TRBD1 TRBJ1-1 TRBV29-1 TGCAGCGTTCCTCTTCCCAGAGACAGGGGGATGTACACTGAAGCTTTCTTT CSVPLPRDRGMYTEAFF